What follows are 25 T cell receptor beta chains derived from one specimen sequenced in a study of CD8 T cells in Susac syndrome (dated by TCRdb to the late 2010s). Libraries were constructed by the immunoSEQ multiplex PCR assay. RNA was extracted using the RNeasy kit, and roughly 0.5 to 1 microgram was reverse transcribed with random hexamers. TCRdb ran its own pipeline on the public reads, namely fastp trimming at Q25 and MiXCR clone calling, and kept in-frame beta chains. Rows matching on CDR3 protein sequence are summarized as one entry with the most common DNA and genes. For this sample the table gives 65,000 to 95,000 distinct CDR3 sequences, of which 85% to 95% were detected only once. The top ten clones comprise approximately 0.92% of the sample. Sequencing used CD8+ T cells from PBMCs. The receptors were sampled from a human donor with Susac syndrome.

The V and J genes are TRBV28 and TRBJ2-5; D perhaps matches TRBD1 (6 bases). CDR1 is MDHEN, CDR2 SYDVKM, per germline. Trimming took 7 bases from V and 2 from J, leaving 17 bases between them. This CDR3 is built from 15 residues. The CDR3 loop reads CASTPQGTPQETQYF. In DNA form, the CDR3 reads TGTGCCAGCACCCCGCAGGGGACCCCACAAGAGACCCAGTACTTC.

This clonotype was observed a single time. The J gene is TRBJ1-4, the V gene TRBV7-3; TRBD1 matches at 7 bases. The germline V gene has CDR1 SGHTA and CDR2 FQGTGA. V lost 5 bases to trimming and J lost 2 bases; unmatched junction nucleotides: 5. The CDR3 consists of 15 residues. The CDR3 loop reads CASSPTGETNEKLFF. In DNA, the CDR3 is TGTGCCAGCAGCCCTACAGGGGAGACTAATGAAAAACTGTTTTTT.

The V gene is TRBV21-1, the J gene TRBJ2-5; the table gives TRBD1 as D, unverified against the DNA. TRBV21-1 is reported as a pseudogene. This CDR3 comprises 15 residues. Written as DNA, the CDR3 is TGTGCCAGCAGCAAATCCCGGGACAGGGAAGAGACCCAGTACTTC. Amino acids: CASSKSRDREETQYF.

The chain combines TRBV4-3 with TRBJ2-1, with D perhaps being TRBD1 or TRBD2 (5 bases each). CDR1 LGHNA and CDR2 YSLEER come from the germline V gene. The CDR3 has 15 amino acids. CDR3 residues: CGRSQDGTHYNEQFF. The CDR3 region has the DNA TGCGGCAGGAGCCAAGATGGGACCCATTACAATGAGCAGTTCTTC.

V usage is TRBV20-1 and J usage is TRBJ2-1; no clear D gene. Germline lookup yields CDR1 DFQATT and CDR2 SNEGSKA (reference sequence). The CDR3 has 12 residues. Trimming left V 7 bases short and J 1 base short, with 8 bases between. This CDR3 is CSGEGSYNEQFF. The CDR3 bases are TGCAGTGGTGAAGGATCCTACAATGAGCAGTTCTTC.

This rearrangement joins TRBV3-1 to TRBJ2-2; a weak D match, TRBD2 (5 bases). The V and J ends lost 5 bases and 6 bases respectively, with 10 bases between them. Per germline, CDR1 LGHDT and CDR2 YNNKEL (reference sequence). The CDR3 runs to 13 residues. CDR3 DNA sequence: TGTGCCAGCAGCTCTCCCGGGGCCGGGGAGCTGTTTTTT. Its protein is CASSSPGAGELFF.

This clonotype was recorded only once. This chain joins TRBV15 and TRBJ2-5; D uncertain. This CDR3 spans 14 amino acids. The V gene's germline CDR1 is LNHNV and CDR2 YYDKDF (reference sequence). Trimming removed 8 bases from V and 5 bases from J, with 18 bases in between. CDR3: CATLRPISPETQYF. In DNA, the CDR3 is TGTGCCACCTTGCGACCCATTTCTCCGGAGACCCAGTACTTC.

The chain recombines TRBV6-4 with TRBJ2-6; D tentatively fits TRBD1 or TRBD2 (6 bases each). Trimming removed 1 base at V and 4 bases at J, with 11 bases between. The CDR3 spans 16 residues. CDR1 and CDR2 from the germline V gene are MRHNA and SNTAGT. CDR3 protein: CASSDWAGQGANVLTF. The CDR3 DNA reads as TGTGCCAGCAGTGACTGGGCGGGACAAGGGGCCAACGTCCTGACTTTC.

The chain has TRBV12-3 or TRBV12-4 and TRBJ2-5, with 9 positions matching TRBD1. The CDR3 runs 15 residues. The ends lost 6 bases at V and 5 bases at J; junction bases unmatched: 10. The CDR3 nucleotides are TGTGCCAGCAGCACCTTAGGACAGGGGATCGAGACCCAGTACTTC. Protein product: CASSTLGQGIETQYF.

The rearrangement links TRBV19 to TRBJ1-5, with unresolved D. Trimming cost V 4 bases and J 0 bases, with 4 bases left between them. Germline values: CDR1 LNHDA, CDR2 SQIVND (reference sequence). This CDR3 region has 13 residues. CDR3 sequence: CASSSRSNQPQHF. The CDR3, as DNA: TGTGCCAGTAGTAGCCGTAGCAATCAGCCCCAGCATTTT.

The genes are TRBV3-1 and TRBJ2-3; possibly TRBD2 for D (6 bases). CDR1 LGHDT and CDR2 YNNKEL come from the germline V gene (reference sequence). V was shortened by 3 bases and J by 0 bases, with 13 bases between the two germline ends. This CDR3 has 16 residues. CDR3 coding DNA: TGTGCCAGCAGCCACAACGAGGGACTCAGCACAGATACGCAGTATTTT. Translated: CASSHNEGLSTDTQYF.

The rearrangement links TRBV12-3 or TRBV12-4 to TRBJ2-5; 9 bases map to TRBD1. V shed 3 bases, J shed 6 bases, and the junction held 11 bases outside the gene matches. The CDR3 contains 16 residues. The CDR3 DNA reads TGTGCCAGCAGTTTGGGAGGGACAGGGAGAGATAAGACCCAGTACTTC. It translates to CASSLGGTGRDKTQYF.

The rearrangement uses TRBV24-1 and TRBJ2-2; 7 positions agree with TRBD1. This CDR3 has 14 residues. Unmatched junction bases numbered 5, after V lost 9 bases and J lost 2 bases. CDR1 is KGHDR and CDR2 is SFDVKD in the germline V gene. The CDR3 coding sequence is TGTGCCACCTCGGGGACAGCCAACACCGGGGAGCTGTTTTTT. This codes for CATSGTANTGELFF.

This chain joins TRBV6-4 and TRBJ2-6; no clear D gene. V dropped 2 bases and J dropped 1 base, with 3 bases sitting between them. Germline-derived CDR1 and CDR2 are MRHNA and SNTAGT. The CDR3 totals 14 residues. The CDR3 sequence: CASSDVSGANVLTF. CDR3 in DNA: TGTGCCAGCAGTGACGTATCTGGGGCCAACGTCCTGACTTTC.

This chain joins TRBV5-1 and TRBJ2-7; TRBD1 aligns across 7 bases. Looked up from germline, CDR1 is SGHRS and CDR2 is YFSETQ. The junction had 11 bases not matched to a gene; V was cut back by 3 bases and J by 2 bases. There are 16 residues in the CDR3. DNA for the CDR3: TGCGCCAGCAGCTCATCGTTTACAGGGGACACCTACGAGCAGTACTTC. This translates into CASSSSFTGDTYEQYF.

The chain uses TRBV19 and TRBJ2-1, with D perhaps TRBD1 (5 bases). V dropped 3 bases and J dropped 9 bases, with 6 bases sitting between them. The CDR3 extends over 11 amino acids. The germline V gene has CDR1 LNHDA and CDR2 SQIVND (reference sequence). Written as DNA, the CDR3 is TGTGCCAGTAGTATTGACAGTGAGCAGTTCTTC. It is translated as CASSIDSEQFF.

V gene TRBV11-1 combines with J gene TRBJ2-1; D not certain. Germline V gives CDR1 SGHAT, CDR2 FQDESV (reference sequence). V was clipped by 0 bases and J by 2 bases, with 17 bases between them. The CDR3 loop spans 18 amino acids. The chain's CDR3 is CASSLAPRRLQPYNEQFF. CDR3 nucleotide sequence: TGTGCCAGCAGCTTAGCCCCTCGGCGGTTGCAGCCCTACAATGAGCAGTTCTTC.

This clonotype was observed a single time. The DNA of the CDR3 is TGTGCCAGCACCACTGTTTGGGGGGAGGGCCTCGGTGAGCAGTTCTTC. Protein sequence: CASTTVWGEGLGEQFF. The genes are TRBV28 and TRBJ2-1; 7 bases map to TRBD2. This CDR3 has 16 amino acids. Trimming cost V 7 bases and J 9 bases; bases outside gene matches: 18. Germline V CDR1 and CDR2: MDHEN, SYDVKM.

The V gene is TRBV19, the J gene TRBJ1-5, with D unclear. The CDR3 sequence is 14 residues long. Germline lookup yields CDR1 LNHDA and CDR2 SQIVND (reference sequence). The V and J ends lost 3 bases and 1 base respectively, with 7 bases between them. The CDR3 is CASSIYASNQPQHF. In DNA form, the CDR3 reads TGTGCCAGTAGTATTTATGCGAGCAATCAGCCCCAGCATTTT.

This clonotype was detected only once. Here the CDR3 reads CSVEVRFEAFF. CDR3 nucleotides: TGCAGCGTTGAAGTAAGGTTTGAAGCTTTCTTT. V usage is TRBV29-1 and J usage is TRBJ1-1; D call uncertain. CDR1 SQVTM and CDR2 ANQGSEA come from the germline V gene. The germline V and J ends were trimmed by 1 base and 7 bases, with 7 bases remaining between them. The CDR3 totals 11 residues.

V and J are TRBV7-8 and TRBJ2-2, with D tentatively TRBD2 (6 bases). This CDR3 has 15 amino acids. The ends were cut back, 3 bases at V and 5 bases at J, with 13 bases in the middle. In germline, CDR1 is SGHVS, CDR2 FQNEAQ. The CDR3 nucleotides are TGTGCCAGCAGCTTGTGGCGGGATAGGACCGGGGAGCTGTTTTTT. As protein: CASSLWRDRTGELFF.

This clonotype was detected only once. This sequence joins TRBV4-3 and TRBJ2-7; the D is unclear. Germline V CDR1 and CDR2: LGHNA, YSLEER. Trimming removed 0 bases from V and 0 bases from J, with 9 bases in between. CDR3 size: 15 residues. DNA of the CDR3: TGCGCCAGCAGCCAAGATAAGGGAATCTCCTACGAGCAGTACTTC. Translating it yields CASSQDKGISYEQYF.

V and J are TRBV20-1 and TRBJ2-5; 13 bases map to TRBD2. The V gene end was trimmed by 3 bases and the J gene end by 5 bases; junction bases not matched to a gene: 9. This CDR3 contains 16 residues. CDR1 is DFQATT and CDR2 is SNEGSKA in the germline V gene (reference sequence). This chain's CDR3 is CSASRLGLAGEETQYF. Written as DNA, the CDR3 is TGCAGTGCTAGTAGGCTCGGACTAGCGGGAGAGGAGACCCAGTACTTC.

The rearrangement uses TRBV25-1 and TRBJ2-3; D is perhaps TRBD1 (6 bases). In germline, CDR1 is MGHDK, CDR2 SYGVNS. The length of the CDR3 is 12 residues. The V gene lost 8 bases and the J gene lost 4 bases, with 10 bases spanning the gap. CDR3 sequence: CASCDRPDTQYF. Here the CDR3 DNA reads TGTGCCAGCTGCGACAGGCCAGATACGCAGTATTTT.

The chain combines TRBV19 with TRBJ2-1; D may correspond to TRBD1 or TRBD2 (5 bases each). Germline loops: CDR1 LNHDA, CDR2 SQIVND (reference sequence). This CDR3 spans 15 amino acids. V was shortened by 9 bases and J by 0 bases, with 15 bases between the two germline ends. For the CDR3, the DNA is TGTGCCAGCTCAACTAAGGGGAGCTCCTACAATGAGCAGTTCTTC. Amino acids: CASSTKGSSYNEQFF.